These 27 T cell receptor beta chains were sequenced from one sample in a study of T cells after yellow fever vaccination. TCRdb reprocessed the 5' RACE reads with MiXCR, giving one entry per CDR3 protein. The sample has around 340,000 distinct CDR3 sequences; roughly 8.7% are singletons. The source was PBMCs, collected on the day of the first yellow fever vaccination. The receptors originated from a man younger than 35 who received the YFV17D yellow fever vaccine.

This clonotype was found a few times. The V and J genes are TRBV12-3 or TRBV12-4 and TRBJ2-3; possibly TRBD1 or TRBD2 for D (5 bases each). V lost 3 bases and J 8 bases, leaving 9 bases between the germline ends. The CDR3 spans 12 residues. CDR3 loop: CASSLGVVTQYF. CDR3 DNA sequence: TGTGCCAGCAGTTTGGGGGTGGTTACGCAGTATTTT.

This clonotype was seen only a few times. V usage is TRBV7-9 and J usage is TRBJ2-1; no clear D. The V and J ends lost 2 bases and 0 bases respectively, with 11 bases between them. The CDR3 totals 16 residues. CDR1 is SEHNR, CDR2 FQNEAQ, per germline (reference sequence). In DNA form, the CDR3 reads TGTGCCAGCAGCTTATCTCCGACGTACTCCTACAATGAGCAGTTCTTC. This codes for CASSLSPTYSYNEQFF.

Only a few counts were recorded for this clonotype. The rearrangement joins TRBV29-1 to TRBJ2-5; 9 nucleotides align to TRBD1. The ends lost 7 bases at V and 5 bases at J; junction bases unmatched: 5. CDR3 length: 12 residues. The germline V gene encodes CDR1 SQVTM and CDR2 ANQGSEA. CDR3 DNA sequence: TGCAGCGCAGGACAGGGGTCGGAGACCCAGTACTTC. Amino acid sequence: CSAGQGSETQYF. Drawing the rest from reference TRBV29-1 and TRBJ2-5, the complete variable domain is SAVISQKPSRDICQRGTSLTIQCQVDSQVTMMFWYRQQPGQSLTLIATANQGSEATYESGFVIDKFPISRPNLTFSTLTVSNMSPEDSSIYLCSAGQGSETQYFGPGTRLLVL.

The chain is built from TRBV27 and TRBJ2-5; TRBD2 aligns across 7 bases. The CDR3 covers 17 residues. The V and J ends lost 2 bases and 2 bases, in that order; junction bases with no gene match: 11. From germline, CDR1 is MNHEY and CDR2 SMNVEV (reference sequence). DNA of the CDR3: TGTGCCAGCAGTTTAAGCGGCCCGGGACTACCACAAGAGACCCAGTACTTC. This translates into CASSLSGPGLPQETQYF.

Here the CDR3 DNA reads TGTGCCAGCAGCCTTAGCGGGGGGGGCCCAGATACGCAGTATTTT. Amino acid sequence: CASSLSGGGPDTQYF. V usage is TRBV7-2 and J usage is TRBJ2-3; TRBD2 agrees at 11 bases. Trimming took 5 bases from V and 4 from J; bases not matched to a gene: 5. CDR1 is SGHTA and CDR2 is FQGNSA in the germline V gene. The CDR3 loop spans 15 amino acids. Full variable domain (rest looked up from reference TRBV7-2 and TRBJ2-3): GAGVSQSPSNKVTEKGKDVELRCDPISGHTALYWYRQSLGQGLEFLIYFQGNSAPDKSGLPSDRFSAERTGGSVSTLTIQRTQQEDSAVYLCASSLSGGGPDTQYFGPGTRLTVL.

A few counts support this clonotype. CDR3 in DNA: TGCGCCAGCAGCCAAGTAATAGGGGGCATACCAAAATCACCCCTCCACTTT. Translating gives CASSQVIGGIPKSPLHF. The chain joins TRBV4-3 to TRBJ1-6; the match to TRBD1 covers 7 bases. J was trimmed by 10 bases and V by 1 base; bases with no gene match: 13. This CDR3 is built from 17 residues. The germline gives CDR1 LGHNA, CDR2 YSLEER.

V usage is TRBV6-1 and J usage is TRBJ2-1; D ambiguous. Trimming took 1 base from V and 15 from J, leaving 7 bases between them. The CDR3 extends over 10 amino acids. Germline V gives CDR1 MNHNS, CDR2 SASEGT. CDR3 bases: TGTGCCAGCAGTGAAGGGTTACCGTTCTTC. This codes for CASSEGLPFF.

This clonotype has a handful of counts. The CDR3 reads CASSLAVGAGEQFF. Here the CDR3 DNA reads TGTGCCAGCAGCTTAGCTGTGGGGGCGGGTGAGCAGTTCTTC. The chain links TRBV7-9 to TRBJ2-1; perhaps TRBD1 as D (6 bases). Germline CDR1 is SEHNR and CDR2 is FQNEAQ (reference sequence). V was cut by 0 bases and J by 9 bases, with 12 bases left in between. The length of the CDR3 is 14 residues.

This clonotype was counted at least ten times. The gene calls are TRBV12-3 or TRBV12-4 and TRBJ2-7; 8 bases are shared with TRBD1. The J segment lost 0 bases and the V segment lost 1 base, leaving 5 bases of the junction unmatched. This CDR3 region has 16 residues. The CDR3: CASSLGDRSSSYEQYF. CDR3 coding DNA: TGTGCCAGCAGTTTAGGGGACAGGAGTAGCTCCTACGAGCAGTACTTC.

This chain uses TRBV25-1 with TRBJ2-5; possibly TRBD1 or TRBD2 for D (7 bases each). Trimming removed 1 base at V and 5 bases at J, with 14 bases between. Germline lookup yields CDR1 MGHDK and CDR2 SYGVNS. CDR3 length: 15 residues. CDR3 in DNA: TGTGCCAGCAGTGAATTCAGGGGGGGCCGTGAGACCCAGTACTTC. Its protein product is CASSEFRGGRETQYF. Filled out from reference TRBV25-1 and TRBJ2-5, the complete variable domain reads EADIYQTPRYLVIGTGKKITLECSQTMGHDKMYWYQQDPGMELHLIHYSYGVNSTEKGDLSSESTVSRIRTEHFPLTLESARPSHTSQYLCASSEFRGGRETQYFGPGTRLLVL.

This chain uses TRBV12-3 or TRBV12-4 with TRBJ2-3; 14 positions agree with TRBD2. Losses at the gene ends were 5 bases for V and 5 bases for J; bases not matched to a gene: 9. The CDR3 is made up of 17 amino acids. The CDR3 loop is CASSPSAGLAGEDTQYF. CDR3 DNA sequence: TGTGCCAGCAGTCCATCCGCGGGACTAGCGGGGGAAGATACGCAGTATTTT.

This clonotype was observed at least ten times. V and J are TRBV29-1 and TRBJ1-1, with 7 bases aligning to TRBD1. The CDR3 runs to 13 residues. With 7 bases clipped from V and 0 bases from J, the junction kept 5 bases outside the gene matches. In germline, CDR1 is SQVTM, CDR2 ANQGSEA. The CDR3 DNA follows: TGCAGCGCTGAGGACAGGATGAACACTGAAGCTTTCTTT. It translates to CSAEDRMNTEAFF. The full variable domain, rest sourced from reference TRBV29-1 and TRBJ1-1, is SAVISQKPSRDICQRGTSLTIQCQVDSQVTMMFWYRQQPGQSLTLIATANQGSEATYESGFVIDKFPISRPNLTFSTLTVSNMSPEDSSIYLCSAEDRMNTEAFFGQGTRLTVV.

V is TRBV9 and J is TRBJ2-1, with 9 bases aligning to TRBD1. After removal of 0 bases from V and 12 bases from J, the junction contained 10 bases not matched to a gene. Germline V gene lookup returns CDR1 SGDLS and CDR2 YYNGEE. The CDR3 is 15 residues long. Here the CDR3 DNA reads TGTGCCAGCAGCGTAGGACAGGGGGGTTTAGACCTGCAGTTCTTC. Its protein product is CASSVGQGGLDLQFF.

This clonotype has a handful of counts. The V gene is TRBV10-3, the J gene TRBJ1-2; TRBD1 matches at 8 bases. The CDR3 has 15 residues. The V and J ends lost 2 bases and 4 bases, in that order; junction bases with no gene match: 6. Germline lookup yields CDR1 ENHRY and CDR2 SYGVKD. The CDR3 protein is CAISEKDRASYGYTF. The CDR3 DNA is TGTGCCATCAGTGAGAAGGACAGGGCCAGCTATGGCTACACCTTC.

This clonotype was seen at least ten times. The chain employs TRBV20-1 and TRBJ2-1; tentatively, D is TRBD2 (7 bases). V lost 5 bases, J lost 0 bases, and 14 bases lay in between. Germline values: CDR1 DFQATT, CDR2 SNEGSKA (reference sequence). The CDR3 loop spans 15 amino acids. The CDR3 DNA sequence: TGCAGTGCTCTCCGGGGGGCTATCTCCTACAATGAGCAGTTCTTC. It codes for CSALRGAISYNEQFF.

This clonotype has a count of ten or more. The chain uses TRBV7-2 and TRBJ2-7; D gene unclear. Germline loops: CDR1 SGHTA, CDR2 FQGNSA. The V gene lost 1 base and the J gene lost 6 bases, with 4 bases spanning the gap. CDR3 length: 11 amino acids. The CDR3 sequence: CASSLGAEQYF. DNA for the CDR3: TGTGCCAGCAGCTTAGGAGCCGAGCAGTACTTC.

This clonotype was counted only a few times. The CDR3 DNA is TGCAGTGCTAGTTGGTCCACCGATCAGCCCCAGCATTTT. Protein product: CSASWSTDQPQHF. The chain recombines TRBV20-1 with TRBJ1-5; no firm D call. V lost 3 bases and J 5 bases, leaving 11 bases between the germline ends. CDR1 DFQATT and CDR2 SNEGSKA come from the germline V gene (reference sequence). This CDR3 comprises 13 residues.

The CDR3 DNA follows: TGTGCCAGCAGTACACCCTACGAGCAGTACTTC. Translation: CASSTPYEQYF. V is TRBV2 and J is TRBJ2-7; D gene ambiguous. Germline CDR1 reads SNHLY; CDR2 reads FYNNEI. The CDR3 spans 11 residues. Trimming left V 5 bases short and J 2 bases short, with 4 bases between.

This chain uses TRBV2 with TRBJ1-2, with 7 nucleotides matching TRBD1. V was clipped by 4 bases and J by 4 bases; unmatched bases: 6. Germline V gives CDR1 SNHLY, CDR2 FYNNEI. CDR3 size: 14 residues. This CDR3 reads CASSGVGQFYGYTF. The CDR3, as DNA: TGTGCCAGCAGTGGTGTGGGACAGTTCTATGGCTACACCTTC.

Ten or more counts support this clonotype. CDR3 nucleotide sequence: TGTGCCAGCTCCTTCTACGGGGGGGCCCACGAGCAGTACTTC. Residues: CASSFYGGAHEQYF. This chain uses TRBV18 with TRBJ2-7; TRBD2 matches at 8 bases. Germline CDR1 KGHSH, CDR2 LQKENI. With V trimmed by 6 bases and J by 5 bases, 9 bases remained unmatched. The CDR3 totals 14 residues.

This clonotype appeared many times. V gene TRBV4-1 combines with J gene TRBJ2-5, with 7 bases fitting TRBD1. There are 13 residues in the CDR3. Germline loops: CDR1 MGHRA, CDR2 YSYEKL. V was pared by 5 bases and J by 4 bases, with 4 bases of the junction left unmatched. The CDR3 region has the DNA TGCGCCAGCAGCACACAGGGGCGAGAGACCCAGTACTTC. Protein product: CASSTQGRETQYF.

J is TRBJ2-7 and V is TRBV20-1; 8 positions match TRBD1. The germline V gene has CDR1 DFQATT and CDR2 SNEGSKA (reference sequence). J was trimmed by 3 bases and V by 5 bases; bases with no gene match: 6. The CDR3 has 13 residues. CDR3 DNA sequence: TGCAGTGCTCGCCCGGGACAGGACTACGAGCAGTACTTC. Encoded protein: CSARPGQDYEQYF.

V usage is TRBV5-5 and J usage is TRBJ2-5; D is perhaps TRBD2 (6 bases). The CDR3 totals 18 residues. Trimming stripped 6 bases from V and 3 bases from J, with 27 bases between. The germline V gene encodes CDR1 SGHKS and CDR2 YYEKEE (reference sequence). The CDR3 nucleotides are TGTGCCAGCAACCCCCGCGGTAGCGGACTCTTGCCCGAAGAGACCCAGTACTTC. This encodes CASNPRGSGLLPEETQYF.

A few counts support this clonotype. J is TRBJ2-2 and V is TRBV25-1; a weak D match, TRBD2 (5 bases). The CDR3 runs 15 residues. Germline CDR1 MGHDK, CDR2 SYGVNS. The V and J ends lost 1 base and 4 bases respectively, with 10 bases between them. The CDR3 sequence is CASSESEGPTGELFF. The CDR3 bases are TGTGCCAGCAGTGAATCAGAGGGTCCCACCGGGGAGCTGTTTTTT. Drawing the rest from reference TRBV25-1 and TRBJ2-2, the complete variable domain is EADIYQTPRYLVIGTGKKITLECSQTMGHDKMYWYQQDPGMELHLIHYSYGVNSTEKGDLSSESTVSRIRTEHFPLTLESARPSHTSQYLCASSESEGPTGELFFGEGSRLTVL.

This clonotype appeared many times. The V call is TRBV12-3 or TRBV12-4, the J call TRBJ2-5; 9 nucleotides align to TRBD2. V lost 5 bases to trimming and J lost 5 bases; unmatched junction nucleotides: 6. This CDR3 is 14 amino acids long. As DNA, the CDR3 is TGTGCCAGCAGTCCTAGCGGGGTAGCTGAGACCCAGTACTTC. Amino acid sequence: CASSPSGVAETQYF.

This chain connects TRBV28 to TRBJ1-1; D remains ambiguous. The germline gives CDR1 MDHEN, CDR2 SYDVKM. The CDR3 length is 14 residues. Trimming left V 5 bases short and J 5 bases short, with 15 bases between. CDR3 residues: CASSGVGVRTEAFF. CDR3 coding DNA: TGTGCCAGCAGTGGGGTAGGAGTTAGGACTGAAGCTTTCTTT.

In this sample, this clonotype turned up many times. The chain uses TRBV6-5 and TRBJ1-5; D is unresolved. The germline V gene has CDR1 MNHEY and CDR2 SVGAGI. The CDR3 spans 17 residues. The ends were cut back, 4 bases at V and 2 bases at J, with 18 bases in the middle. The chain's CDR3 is CASSSPPTLSGNQPQHF. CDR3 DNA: TGTGCCAGCAGTTCCCCCCCCACCTTGAGCGGCAATCAGCCCCAGCATTTT.